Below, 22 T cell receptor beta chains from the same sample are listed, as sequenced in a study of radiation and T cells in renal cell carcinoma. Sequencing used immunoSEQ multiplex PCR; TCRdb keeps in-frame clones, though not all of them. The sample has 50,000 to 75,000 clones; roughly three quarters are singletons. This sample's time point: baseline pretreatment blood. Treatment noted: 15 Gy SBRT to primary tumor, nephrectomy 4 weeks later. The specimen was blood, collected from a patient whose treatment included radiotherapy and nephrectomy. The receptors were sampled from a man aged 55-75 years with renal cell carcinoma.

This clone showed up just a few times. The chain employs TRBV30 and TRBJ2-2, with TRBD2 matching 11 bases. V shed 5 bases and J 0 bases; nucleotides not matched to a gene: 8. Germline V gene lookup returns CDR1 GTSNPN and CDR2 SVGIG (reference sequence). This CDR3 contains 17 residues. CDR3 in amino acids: CAWDRLAGGANTGELFF. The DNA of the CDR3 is TGTGCCTGGGACCGCCTAGCGGGGGGCGCGAACACCGGGGAGCTGTTTTTT.

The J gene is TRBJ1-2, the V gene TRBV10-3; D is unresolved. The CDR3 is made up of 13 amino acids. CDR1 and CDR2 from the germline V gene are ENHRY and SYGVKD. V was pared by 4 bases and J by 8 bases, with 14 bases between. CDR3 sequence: CAISVPASLGYTF. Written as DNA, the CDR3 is TGTGCCATCAGTGTCCCCGCTTCTCTGGGCTACACCTTC.

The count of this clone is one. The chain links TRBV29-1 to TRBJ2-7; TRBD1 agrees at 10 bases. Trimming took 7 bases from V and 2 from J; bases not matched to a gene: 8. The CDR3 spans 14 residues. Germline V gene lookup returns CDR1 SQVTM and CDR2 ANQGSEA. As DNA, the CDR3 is TGCAGCGCAGAATTTGGGACAGGGGCCTACGAGCAGTACTTC. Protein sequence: CSAEFGTGAYEQYF.

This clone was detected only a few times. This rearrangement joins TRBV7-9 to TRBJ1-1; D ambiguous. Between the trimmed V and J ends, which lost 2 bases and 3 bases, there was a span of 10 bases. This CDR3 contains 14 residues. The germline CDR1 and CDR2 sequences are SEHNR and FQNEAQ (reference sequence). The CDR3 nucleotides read TGTGCCAGCAGCTTACTAGGGAGGGACACTGAAGCTTTCTTT. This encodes CASSLLGRDTEAFF.

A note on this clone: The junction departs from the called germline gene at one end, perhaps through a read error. This CDR3 reads CASSFMGQSNQPRHF. DNA of the CDR3: TGTGCCAGCAGCTTTATGGGACAGAGCAATCAGCCCCGGCATTTT. The V and J genes are TRBV7-8 and TRBJ1-5, with 7 bases lining up with TRBD1. The CDR3 runs 15 residues. Per the germline V gene, CDR1 is SGHVS and CDR2 is FQNEAQ.

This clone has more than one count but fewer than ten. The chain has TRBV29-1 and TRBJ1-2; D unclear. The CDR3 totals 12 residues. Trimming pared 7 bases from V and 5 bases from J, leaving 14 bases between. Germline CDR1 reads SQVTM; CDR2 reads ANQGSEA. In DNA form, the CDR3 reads TGCAGCGCCGCAATGGGCAGTTATGGCTACACCTTC. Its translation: CSAAMGSYGYTF.

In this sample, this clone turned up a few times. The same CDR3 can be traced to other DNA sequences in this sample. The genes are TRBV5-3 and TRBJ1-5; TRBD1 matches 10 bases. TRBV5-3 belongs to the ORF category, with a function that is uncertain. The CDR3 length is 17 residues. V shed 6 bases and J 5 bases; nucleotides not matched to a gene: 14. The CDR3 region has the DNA TGTGCCAGAATGAGGGGACAGGGGCCAATGTCGGATCAGCCCCAGCATTTT. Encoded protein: CARMRGQGPMSDQPQHF.

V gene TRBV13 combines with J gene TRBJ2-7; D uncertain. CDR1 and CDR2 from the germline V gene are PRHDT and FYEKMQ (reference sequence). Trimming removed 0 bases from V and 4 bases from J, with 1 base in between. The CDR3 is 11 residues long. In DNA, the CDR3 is TGTGCCAGCAGCTTAGGGTACGAGCAGTACTTC. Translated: CASSLGYEQYF.

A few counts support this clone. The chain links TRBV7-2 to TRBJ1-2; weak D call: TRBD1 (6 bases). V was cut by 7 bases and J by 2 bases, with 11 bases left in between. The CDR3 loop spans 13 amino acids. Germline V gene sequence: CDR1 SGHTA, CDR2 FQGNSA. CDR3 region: CASIPRGNYGYTF. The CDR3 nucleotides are TGTGCCAGCATCCCCAGGGGAAACTATGGCTACACCTTC.

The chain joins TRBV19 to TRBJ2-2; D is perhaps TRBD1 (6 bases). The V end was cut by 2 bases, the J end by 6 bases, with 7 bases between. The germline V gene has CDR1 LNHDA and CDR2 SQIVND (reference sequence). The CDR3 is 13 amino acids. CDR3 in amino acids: CASSIQGSGELFF. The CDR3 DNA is TGTGCCAGTAGTATACAGGGGTCCGGGGAGCTGTTTTTT.

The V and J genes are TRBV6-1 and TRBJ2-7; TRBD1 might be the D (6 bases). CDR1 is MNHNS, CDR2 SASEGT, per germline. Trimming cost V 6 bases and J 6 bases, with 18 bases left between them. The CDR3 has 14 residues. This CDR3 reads CASRTGLRQGEQYV. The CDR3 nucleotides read TGTGCCAGCAGGACAGGCCTCCGCCAGGGCGAGCAGTACGTC.

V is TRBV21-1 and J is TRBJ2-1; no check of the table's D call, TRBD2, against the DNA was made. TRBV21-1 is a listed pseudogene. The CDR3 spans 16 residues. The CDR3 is CASSTASGFSYNEQFF. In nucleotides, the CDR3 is TGTGCCAGCAGCACGGCTAGCGGTTTCTCCTACAATGAGCAGTTCTTC.

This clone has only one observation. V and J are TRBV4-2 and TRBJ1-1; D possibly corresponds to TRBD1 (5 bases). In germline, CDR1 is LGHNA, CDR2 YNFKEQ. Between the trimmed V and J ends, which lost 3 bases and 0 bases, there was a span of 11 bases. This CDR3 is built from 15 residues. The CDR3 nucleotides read TGTGCCAGCAGCCAGGCAGACAGAATGAACACTGAAGCTTTCTTT. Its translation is CASSQADRMNTEAFF.

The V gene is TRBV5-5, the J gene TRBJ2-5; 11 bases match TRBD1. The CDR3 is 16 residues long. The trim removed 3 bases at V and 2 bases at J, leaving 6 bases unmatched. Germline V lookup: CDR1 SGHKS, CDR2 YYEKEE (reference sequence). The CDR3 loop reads CASSSPGTGGQETQYF. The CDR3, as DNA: TGTGCCAGCAGCTCCCCGGGGACAGGGGGGCAAGAGACCCAGTACTTC. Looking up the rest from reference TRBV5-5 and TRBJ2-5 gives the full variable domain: DAGVTQSPTHLIKTRGQQVTLRCSPISGHKSVSWYQQVLGQGPQFIFQYYEKEERGRGNFPDRFSARQFPNYSSELNVNALLLGDSALYLCASSSPGTGGQETQYFGPGTRLLVL.

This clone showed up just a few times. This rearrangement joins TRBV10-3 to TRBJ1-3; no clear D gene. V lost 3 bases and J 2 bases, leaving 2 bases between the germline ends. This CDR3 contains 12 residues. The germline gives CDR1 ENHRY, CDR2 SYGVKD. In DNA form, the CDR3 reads TGTGCCATCAGTGAACCTGGAAACACCATATATTTT. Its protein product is CAISEPGNTIYF.

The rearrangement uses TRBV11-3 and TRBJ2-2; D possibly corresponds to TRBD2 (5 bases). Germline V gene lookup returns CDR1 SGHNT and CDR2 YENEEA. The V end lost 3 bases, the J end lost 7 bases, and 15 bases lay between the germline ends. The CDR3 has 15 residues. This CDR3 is CASSFLPSEGGELFF. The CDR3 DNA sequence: TGTGCCAGCAGCTTTCTCCCCAGCGAGGGCGGGGAGCTGTTTTTT.

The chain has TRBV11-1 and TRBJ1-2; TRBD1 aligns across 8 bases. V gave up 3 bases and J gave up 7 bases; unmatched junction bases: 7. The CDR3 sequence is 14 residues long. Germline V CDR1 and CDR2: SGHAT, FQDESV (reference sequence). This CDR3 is CASSLETGVAGYTF. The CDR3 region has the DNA TGTGCCAGCAGCTTGGAGACAGGGGTTGCTGGCTACACCTTC.

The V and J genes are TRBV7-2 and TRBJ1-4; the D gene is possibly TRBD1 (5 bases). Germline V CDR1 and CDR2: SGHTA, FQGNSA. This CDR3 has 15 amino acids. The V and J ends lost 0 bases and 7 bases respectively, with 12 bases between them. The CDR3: CASSLAGQGFEKLFF. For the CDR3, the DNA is TGTGCCAGCAGCTTAGCTGGGCAGGGTTTTGAAAAACTGTTTTTT.

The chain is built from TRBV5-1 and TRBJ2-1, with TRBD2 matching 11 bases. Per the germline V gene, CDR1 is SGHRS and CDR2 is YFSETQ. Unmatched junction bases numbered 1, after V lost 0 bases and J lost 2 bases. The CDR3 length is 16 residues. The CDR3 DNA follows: TGCGCCAGCAGCTTGGAGACTAGCGGGGCCTACAATGAGCAGTTCTTC. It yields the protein CASSLETSGAYNEQFF.

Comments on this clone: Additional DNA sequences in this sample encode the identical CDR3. CDR3: CASSPLQGEAFF. The CDR3, as DNA: TGTGCCAGCTCACCCCTACAGGGAGAAGCTTTCTTT. The V call is TRBV18, the J call TRBJ1-1; D perhaps matches TRBD1 (6 bases). V was shortened by 3 bases and J by 8 bases, with 10 bases between the two germline ends. This CDR3 is 12 amino acids long. Germline loops: CDR1 KGHSH, CDR2 LQKENI.

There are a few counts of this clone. The CDR3 bases are TGTGCCTGGAGTGTTTCGGGAGCGTACAATGAGCAGTTCTTC. The encoded protein is CAWSVSGAYNEQFF. The chain uses TRBV30 and TRBJ2-1; D might be TRBD2 (6 bases). The CDR3 has 14 residues. V was cut by 0 bases and J by 4 bases, with 10 bases left in between. Germline loops: CDR1 GTSNPN, CDR2 SVGIG (reference sequence).

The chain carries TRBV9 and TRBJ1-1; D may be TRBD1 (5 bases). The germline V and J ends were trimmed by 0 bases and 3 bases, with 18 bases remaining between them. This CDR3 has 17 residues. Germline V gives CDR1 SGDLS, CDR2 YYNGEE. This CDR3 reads CASSVGAGDPTDTEAFF. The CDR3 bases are TGTGCCAGCAGCGTAGGGGCCGGGGACCCAACGGACACTGAAGCTTTCTTT.